This T cell receptor (beta chain) is drawn from a study of tumor and adjacent non-tumor tissue in lung cancer. This sample's RNA came from whole unsorted tissue. The library came from three nested PCR rounds adapted from ARM-PCR protocols. TCRdb reprocessed the multiplex PCR reads via MiXCR and lists one record per CDR3 protein. The data contain approximately 86,000 distinct CDR3 sequences, approximately 72% of them singletons. Germline V lookup: CDR1 ENHRY, CDR2 SYGVKD. The V and J ends lost 1 base and 14 bases respectively, with 17 bases between them. The CDR3 is 13 amino acids. The specimen was lung tumor tissue. This receptor was obtained from a woman aged 40 to 55 with non-small cell lung cancer. The V call is TRBV10-3, the J call TRBJ1-1; no clear D. In nucleotides, the CDR3 is TGTGCCATCAGTGAGTGGGGTTACGCTGATGCCTTCTTT. Translating gives CAISEWGYADAFF.